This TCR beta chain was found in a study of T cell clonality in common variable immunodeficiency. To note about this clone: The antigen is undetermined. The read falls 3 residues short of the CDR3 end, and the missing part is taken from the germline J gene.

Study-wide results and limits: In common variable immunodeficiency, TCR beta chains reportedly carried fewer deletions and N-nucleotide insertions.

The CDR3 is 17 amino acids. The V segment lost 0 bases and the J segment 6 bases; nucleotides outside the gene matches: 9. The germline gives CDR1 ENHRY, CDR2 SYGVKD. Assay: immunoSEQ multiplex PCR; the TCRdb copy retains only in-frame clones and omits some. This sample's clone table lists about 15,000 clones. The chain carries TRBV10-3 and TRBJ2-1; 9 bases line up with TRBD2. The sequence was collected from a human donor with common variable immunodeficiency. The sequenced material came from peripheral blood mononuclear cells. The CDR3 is CAISESKGSGGTNEQFF. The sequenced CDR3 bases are TGTGCCATCAGTGAGTCGAAGGGCAGCGGGGGGACCAATGAG.